This T cell receptor beta chain came from a study of blood T cell repertoires in COVID-19. Here immunoSEQ multiplex PCR was the method, and the copy in TCRdb shows in-frame clones only, minus some. Here the sample spans hundreds of thousands of clones, nearly 90% being singletons. CDR1 is SGHRS and CDR2 is YFSETQ in the germline V gene. V gave up 0 bases and J gave up 0 bases, with 10 bases separating them. This CDR3 has 16 amino acids. Sequencing input: peripheral blood. The clonotype originates from a man aged 18 to 35 with active or convalescent COVID-19. The V gene is TRBV5-1, the J gene TRBJ1-3; D is perhaps TRBD1 (6 bases). In nucleotides, the CDR3 is TGCGCCAGCAGCTTGGGACAGGTCCTCTCTGGAAACACCATATATTTT. Its translation: CASSLGQVLSGNTIYF.